A selection of T cell receptor beta chains follows, all from one sample in a study of response to subunit inactivated influenza vaccine. TCRdb passed the RT-PCR reads through MiXCR, listing each CDR3 protein once. The sample records roughly 780,000 distinct CDR3 sequences, 15% to 20% being singletons. The input for sequencing was PBMCs from blood, taken roughly 5 days after vaccination. These receptor sequences come from a man in his fifties who received an inactivated influenza vaccine. The CDR3 runs from the conserved cysteine through the conserved F or W. The D gene is left open where the match is weak. Size is stated for part of the rows, as once, few or many counts, or as a class when the clone is expanded.

V gene: TRBV11-2; clone size: few; J gene: TRBJ2-3; D gene: -; CDR3 protein: CASSLDWGGPGDTQYF; CDR3 DNA: TGTGCCAGCAGCTTAGATTGGGGGGGGCCGGGAGATACGCAGTATTTT
V gene: TRBV7-3; clone size: many; J gene: TRBJ2-2; D gene: -; CDR3 protein: CASSQWSGGELFF; CDR3 DNA: TGTGCCAGCAGCCAATGGTCGGGCGGGGAGCTGTTTTTT
V gene: TRBV27; clone size: -; J gene: TRBJ1-2; D gene: -; CDR3 protein: CASSLTPNWGYTF; CDR3 DNA: TGTGCCAGCAGCTTAACCCCGAATTGGGGCTACACCTTC
V gene: TRBV5-6; clone size: -; J gene: TRBJ1-2; D gene: TRBD1; CDR3 protein: CASTPQQGQGYTF; CDR3 DNA: TGTGCCAGCACCCCCCAACAGGGGCAGGGCTACACCTTC
V gene: TRBV12-3/TRBV12-4; clone size: -; J gene: TRBJ2-7; D gene: -; CDR3 protein: CASTPRGASEQYF; CDR3 DNA: TGTGCCAGCACCCCGCGAGGGGCGAGCGAGCAGTACTTC
V gene: TRBV3-1; clone size: once; J gene: TRBJ2-1; D gene: -; CDR3 protein: CASSQGSRVQFF; CDR3 DNA: TGTGCCAGCAGCCAAGGTTCCCGGGTGCAGTTCTTC
V gene: TRBV12-3/TRBV12-4; clone size: few; J gene: TRBJ1-1; D gene: -; CDR3 protein: CASRPGRYTEAFF; CDR3 DNA: TGTGCCAGCAGACCTGGGCGGTACACTGAAGCTTTCTTT
V gene: TRBV12-3/TRBV12-4; clone size: -; J gene: TRBJ1-1; D gene: -; CDR3 protein: CASGWSYRTGRGTEAFF; CDR3 DNA: TGTGCCAGCGGCTGGTCCTATCGAACAGGGAGGGGCACTGAAGCTTTCTTT
V gene: TRBV9; clone size: -; J gene: TRBJ2-1; D gene: TRBD1; CDR3 protein: CASSTRQGPYNEQFF; CDR3 DNA: TGTGCCAGCAGCACTCGACAGGGCCCCTACAATGAGCAGTTCTTC
V gene: TRBV5-1; clone size: many; J gene: TRBJ2-1; D gene: -; CDR3 protein: CASSLAVRENEQFF; CDR3 DNA: TGCGCCAGCAGCTTGGCCGTACGAGAGAATGAGCAGTTCTTC
V gene: TRBV4-3; clone size: few; J gene: TRBJ2-7; D gene: -; CDR3 protein: CASSQAIAVMREQYF; CDR3 DNA: TGCGCCAGCAGCCAAGCTATCGCTGTAATGCGGGAGCAGTACTTC
V gene: TRBV30; clone size: -; J gene: TRBJ2-5; D gene: TRBD2; CDR3 protein: CAWASGGETQYF; CDR3 DNA: TGTGCCTGGGCAAGCGGGGGGGAGACCCAGTACTTC
V gene: TRBV20-1; clone size: many; J gene: TRBJ2-1; D gene: -; CDR3 protein: CSARVLVGPYNEQFF; CDR3 DNA: TGCAGTGCTAGAGTTCTAGTTGGACCCTACAATGAGCAGTTCTTC
V gene: TRBV5-6; clone size: -; J gene: TRBJ2-1; D gene: -; CDR3 protein: CASSLQGQPSYNEQFF; CDR3 DNA: TGTGCCAGCAGCTTACAGGGACAACCTTCCTACAATGAGCAGTTCTTC
V gene: TRBV6-5; clone size: few; J gene: TRBJ2-1; D gene: -; CDR3 protein: CASSYSPANSYNEQFF; CDR3 DNA: TGTGCCAGCAGTTACTCCCCGGCGAACTCCTACAATGAGCAGTTCTTC
V gene: TRBV29-1; clone size: many; J gene: TRBJ2-3; D gene: TRBD2; CDR3 protein: CSVRGTSGTDTQYF; CDR3 DNA: TGCAGCGTCCGCGGGACTAGCGGCACAGATACGCAGTATTTT
V gene: TRBV12-3/TRBV12-4; clone size: -; J gene: TRBJ1-4; D gene: -; CDR3 protein: CASRVGSATNEKLFF; CDR3 DNA: TGTGCCAGCAGGGTCGGCTCCGCAACTAATGAAAAACTGTTTTTT
V gene: TRBV6-4; clone size: -; J gene: TRBJ2-2; D gene: -; CDR3 protein: CASSVRTNTGELFF; CDR3 DNA: TGTGCCAGCAGTGTTCGCACGAACACCGGGGAGCTGTTTTTT
V gene: TRBV20-1; clone size: few; J gene: TRBJ2-3; D gene: -; CDR3 protein: CSARDLASRDTQYF; CDR3 DNA: TGCAGTGCTAGAGATCTCGCCAGCCGAGATACGCAGTATTTT
V gene: TRBV20-1; clone size: few; J gene: TRBJ2-4; D gene: TRBD2; CDR3 protein: CSAPGGLIAKNIQYF; CDR3 DNA: TGCAGTGCTCCGGGGGGGCTTATAGCCAAAAACATTCAGTACTTC
V gene: TRBV4-3; clone size: -; J gene: TRBJ2-3; D gene: -; CDR3 protein: CASSQDLNRDFTDTQYF; CDR3 DNA: TGCGCCAGCAGCCAAGACCTAAACCGGGACTTCACAGATACGCAGTATTTT
V gene: TRBV20-1; clone size: -; J gene: TRBJ2-2; D gene: -; CDR3 protein: CSAKQGTPNTGELFF; CDR3 DNA: TGCAGTGCTAAACAAGGGACTCCCAACACCGGGGAGCTGTTTTTT
V gene: TRBV20-1; clone size: -; J gene: TRBJ2-7; D gene: -; CDR3 protein: CSATDTLYEQYF; CDR3 DNA: TGCAGTGCCACAGACACCCTTTACGAGCAGTACTTC
V gene: TRBV5-6; clone size: -; J gene: TRBJ1-6; D gene: TRBD1; CDR3 protein: CASSLESRDRYSPLHF; CDR3 DNA: TGTGCCAGCAGCTTGGAATCGAGGGACAGATATTCACCCCTCCACTTT
V gene: TRBV5-1; clone size: many; J gene: TRBJ2-1; D gene: -; CDR3 protein: CASRPTGYNEQFF; CDR3 DNA: TGCGCCAGCAGGCCGACAGGTTACAATGAGCAGTTCTTC
V gene: TRBV7-8; clone size: -; J gene: TRBJ2-5; D gene: TRBD1; CDR3 protein: CASSPYRGETQYF; CDR3 DNA: TGTGCCAGCAGCCCGTACAGGGGGGAGACCCAGTACTTC
V gene: TRBV15; clone size: -; J gene: TRBJ2-2; D gene: TRBD2; CDR3 protein: CATSGGLAATTNTGELFF; CDR3 DNA: TGTGCCACCAGCGGGGGACTAGCTGCTACGACGAACACCGGGGAGCTGTTTTTT
V gene: TRBV9; clone size: few; J gene: TRBJ2-3; D gene: TRBD2; CDR3 protein: CASSVNPTSGSTDTQYF; CDR3 DNA: TGTGCCAGCAGCGTAAACCCGACTAGCGGGAGCACAGATACGCAGTATTTT
V gene: TRBV5-1; clone size: few; J gene: TRBJ2-3; D gene: -; CDR3 protein: CASSGGVDFTDTQYF; CDR3 DNA: TGCGCCAGCAGCGGGGGTGTGGACTTCACAGATACGCAGTATTTT
V gene: TRBV6-1; clone size: few; J gene: TRBJ2-7; D gene: TRBD2; CDR3 protein: CAVSRREGRYEQYF; CDR3 DNA: TGTGCCGTTTCCAGGCGGGAGGGCCGCTACGAGCAGTACTTC
V gene: TRBV20-1; clone size: -; J gene: TRBJ2-7; D gene: -; CDR3 protein: CSARVTVSYEQYF; CDR3 DNA: TGCAGTGCTAGAGTGACAGTTTCCTACGAGCAGTACTTC
V gene: TRBV7-2; clone size: few; J gene: TRBJ2-3; D gene: -; CDR3 protein: CASSLGLHTDTQYF; CDR3 DNA: TGTGCCAGCAGCTTAGGACTTCACACAGATACGCAGTATTTT
V gene: TRBV11-2; clone size: few; J gene: TRBJ2-1; D gene: TRBD2; CDR3 protein: CASSSWTSGSYEQFF; CDR3 DNA: TGTGCCAGCAGCTCGTGGACTAGCGGGAGCTATGAGCAGTTCTTC
V gene: TRBV29-1; clone size: -; J gene: TRBJ1-2; D gene: TRBD1; CDR3 protein: CSVEGGDRYYGYTF; CDR3 DNA: TGCAGCGTTGAAGGAGGGGACAGGTACTATGGCTACACCTTC
V gene: TRBV5-1; clone size: -; J gene: TRBJ2-1; D gene: TRBD2; CDR3 protein: CASSLVSARLAGNNEQFF; CDR3 DNA: TGCGCCAGCAGCTTGGTTTCTGCGCGGCTAGCGGGAAACAATGAGCAGTTCTTC
V gene: TRBV12-3/TRBV12-4; clone size: -; J gene: TRBJ1-1; D gene: -; CDR3 protein: CASSGTGIGQNTEAFF; CDR3 DNA: TGTGCCAGCAGTGGAACAGGGATAGGGCAAAACACTGAAGCTTTCTTT
V gene: TRBV20-1; clone size: -; J gene: TRBJ2-5; D gene: -; CDR3 protein: CSARERGTEEETQYF; CDR3 DNA: TGCAGTGCTAGAGAGAGGGGGACGGAGGAAGAGACCCAGTACTTC
V gene: TRBV20-1; clone size: many; J gene: TRBJ1-5; D gene: -; CDR3 protein: CSAQGNQPQHF; CDR3 DNA: TGCAGTGCCCAGGGGAATCAGCCCCAGCATTTT
V gene: TRBV5-1; clone size: -; J gene: TRBJ2-7; D gene: -; CDR3 protein: CASSSASGVAFEQYF; CDR3 DNA: TGCGCCAGCAGCTCGGCGAGTGGGGTGGCCTTCGAGCAGTACTTC
V gene: TRBV5-5; clone size: few; J gene: TRBJ2-2; D gene: TRBD1; CDR3 protein: CASSPWDRVTGELFF; CDR3 DNA: TGTGCCAGCAGCCCGTGGGACAGGGTTACCGGGGAGCTGTTTTTT
V gene: TRBV12-3/TRBV12-4; clone size: few; J gene: TRBJ1-1; D gene: -; CDR3 protein: CASTWAGRNTEAFF; CDR3 DNA: TGTGCCAGCACCTGGGCGGGACGGAACACTGAAGCTTTCTTT
V gene: TRBV7-2; clone size: few; J gene: TRBJ2-7; D gene: -; CDR3 protein: CASSLNFEQYF; CDR3 DNA: TGTGCCAGCAGCTTAAACTTCGAGCAGTACTTC
V gene: TRBV20-1; clone size: few; J gene: TRBJ2-5; D gene: TRBD2; CDR3 protein: CSARGERGAEETQYF; CDR3 DNA: TGCAGTGCTAGGGGCGAGCGGGGGGCCGAAGAGACCCAGTACTTC
V gene: TRBV12-5; clone size: many; J gene: TRBJ2-1; D gene: TRBD2; CDR3 protein: CASGLGKGAGGNNEQFF; CDR3 DNA: TGTGCTAGTGGTTTGGGAAAGGGAGCGGGAGGCAACAATGAGCAGTTCTTC
V gene: TRBV7-9; clone size: few; J gene: TRBJ1-3; D gene: TRBD1; CDR3 protein: CASNLGQERISGNTIYF; CDR3 DNA: TGTGCCAGCAACCTAGGACAGGAGCGGATCTCTGGAAACACCATATATTTT
V gene: TRBV12-3/TRBV12-4; clone size: many; J gene: TRBJ2-3; D gene: TRBD2; CDR3 protein: CASSLGAGEDTQYF; CDR3 DNA: TGTGCCAGCAGTTTAGGAGCGGGAGAGGATACGCAGTATTTT
V gene: TRBV11-2; clone size: few; J gene: TRBJ2-3; D gene: -; CDR3 protein: CASSPAGRDTDTQYF; CDR3 DNA: TGTGCCAGCAGCCCCGCCGGGAGAGACACAGATACGCAGTATTTT
V gene: TRBV9; clone size: few; J gene: TRBJ2-3; D gene: -; CDR3 protein: CASTGLGRRTDTQYF; CDR3 DNA: TGTGCCAGCACGGGTTTAGGGCGCCGCACAGATACGCAGTATTTT
V gene: TRBV15; clone size: -; J gene: TRBJ2-1; D gene: -; CDR3 protein: CATSREGRNRYNEQFF; CDR3 DNA: TGTGCCACCAGCAGAGAGGGCCGGAACAGATACAATGAGCAGTTCTTC
V gene: TRBV5-5; clone size: -; J gene: TRBJ2-7; D gene: TRBD1; CDR3 protein: CASRLGDRVREQYF; CDR3 DNA: TGTGCCAGCAGATTGGGGGACAGGGTGAGGGAGCAGTACTTC
V gene: TRBV5-6; clone size: few; J gene: TRBJ2-5; D gene: TRBD1; CDR3 protein: CASTIGTVGETQYF; CDR3 DNA: TGTGCCAGCACCATAGGGACAGTAGGCGAGACCCAGTACTTC
V gene: TRBV6-5; clone size: few; J gene: TRBJ2-2; D gene: -; CDR3 protein: CASSSPFGELFF; CDR3 DNA: TGTGCCAGCAGTTCCCCCTTCGGGGAGCTGTTTTTT
V gene: TRBV24-1; clone size: -; J gene: TRBJ2-5; D gene: -; CDR3 protein: CATSGLGAGEETQYF; CDR3 DNA: TGTGCCACCAGTGGTCTCGGAGCAGGTGAAGAGACCCAGTACTTC
V gene: TRBV6-1; clone size: few; J gene: TRBJ2-1; D gene: TRBD2; CDR3 protein: CASREGLAGYNEQFF; CDR3 DNA: TGTGCCAGCAGAGAGGGACTAGCGGGCTACAATGAGCAGTTCTTC
V gene: TRBV29-1; clone size: -; J gene: TRBJ2-7; D gene: -; CDR3 protein: CSVAKGSYEQYF; CDR3 DNA: TGCAGCGTTGCTAAGGGTTCCTACGAGCAGTACTTC
V gene: TRBV2; clone size: -; J gene: TRBJ2-2; D gene: -; CDR3 protein: CASSELSGNTGELFF; CDR3 DNA: TGTGCCAGCAGTGAGCTTAGCGGGAACACCGGGGAGCTGTTTTTT
V gene: TRBV12-3/TRBV12-4; clone size: few; J gene: TRBJ1-5; D gene: -; CDR3 protein: CASSSAGFQPQHF; CDR3 DNA: TGTGCCAGCAGTTCGGCAGGGTTCCAGCCCCAGCATTTT
V gene: TRBV24-1; clone size: few; J gene: TRBJ2-5; D gene: TRBD2; CDR3 protein: CATSDFDGGRAAETQYF; CDR3 DNA: TGTGCCACCAGTGATTTTGATGGCGGGAGGGCCGCAGAGACCCAGTACTTC
V gene: TRBV20-1; clone size: -; J gene: TRBJ2-5; D gene: TRBD1; CDR3 protein: CSATGVTQETQYF; CDR3 DNA: TGCAGTGCGACAGGGGTCACCCAAGAGACCCAGTACTTC